These T cell receptor beta chains were read from a single sample in a study of blood T cell repertoires in COVID-19. Some clones are missing from TCRdb's copy, which holds only in-frame ones; the method was immunoSEQ multiplex PCR. The table lists just under 90,000 clones, 88% of them singletons, with over 0.45% in the top ten. The sample was peripheral blood. The receptors derive from a man between 60 and 75 years old with acute or convalescent COVID-19. CDR3s include the opening cysteine and the closing phenylalanine or tryptophan. A D gene is named only where the DNA matches it firmly. Size values are once, few and many counts, or a class for expanded clones, and some rows have none.

j_call | v_call | d_call | clone_size | cdr3_nt | cdr3_aa
TRBJ1-2 | TRBV11-2 | . | . | TGTGCCAGCAGCCTACAGGTGAACTATGGCTACACCTTC | CASSLQVNYGYTF
TRBJ2-3 | TRBV5-5 | TRBD2 | . | TGTGCCAGCAGCTTACTTAAGGCGGGAGGGGGAGATACGCAGTATTTT | CASSLLKAGGGDTQYF
TRBJ2-1 | TRBV12-3/TRBV12-4 | . | . | TGTGCCAGCAGGCTAGCGTATGAGCAGTTCTTC | CASRLAYEQFF
TRBJ2-6 | TRBV30 | TRBD2 | . | TGTGCCTGGAGTGTAATCGGGGGGGCTGGGGCCAACGTCCTGACTTTC | CAWSVIGGAGANVLTF
TRBJ1-2 | TRBV14 | . | . | TGTGCCAGCAGCCAAGAGGCAGGGGAAGCTTTTCTCTATGGCTACACCTTC | CASSQEAGEAFLYGYTF
TRBJ1-2 | TRBV27 | TRBD1 | once | TGTGCCAGCAGCCGGACAGGATATGGCTACACCTTC | CASSRTGYGYTF
TRBJ2-7 | TRBV29-1 | TRBD1 | . | TGCAGCGCTGGACAGGGGGCAGGCTCCTACGAGCAGTACTTC | CSAGQGAGSYEQYF
TRBJ1-1 | TRBV5-1 | . | . | TGCGCCAGCAGCTTCGAGGGCCTGAACACTGAAGCTTTCTTT | CASSFEGLNTEAFF
TRBJ2-3 | TRBV5-1 | TRBD1 | . | TGCGCCAGCAGCTTGGTAGGGACAGGGGGAGATACGCAGTATTTT | CASSLVGTGGDTQYF
TRBJ2-7 | TRBV10-3 | TRBD1 | . | TGTGCCATCAGGCGGTCAGGACAGGGTAACTCCTACGAGCAGTACTTC | CAIRRSGQGNSYEQYF
TRBJ2-2 | TRBV28 | . | . | TGTGCCAGCAGTTTATCGGGGGACGGCACCGGGGAGCTGTTTTTT | CASSLSGDGTGELFF
TRBJ2-7 | TRBV18 | TRBD1 | . | TGTGCCAGCTCACTGGGACAGGGGGCAGGCTACGAGCAGTACTTC | CASSLGQGAGYEQYF
TRBJ1-5 | TRBV5-1 | . | . | TGCGCCAGCAGCTTGGGGGGGGGCGGTCAGCCCCAGCATTTT | CASSLGGGGQPQHF
TRBJ2-7 | TRBV11-2 | . | . | TGTGCCAGCAGCTTATCCCGTTACGGGGAGGGGGACTTC | CASSLSRYGEGDF
TRBJ2-3 | TRBV9 | . | once | TGTGCCAGCAGCGTAGGCTACCCAGATACGCAGTATTTT | CASSVGYPDTQYF
TRBJ2-7 | TRBV19 | . | once | TGTGCCAGTAGTACCAGACAGGCAAGCTCCTACGAGCAGTACTTC | CASSTRQASSYEQYF
TRBJ1-6 | TRBV27 | . | . | TGTGCCAGCAGAAAGATGGGGGCCACCTATAATTCACCCCTCCACTTT | CASRKMGATYNSPLHF
TRBJ2-7 | TRBV5-4 | TRBD2 | few | TGTGCCAGCAGCTTTGGGACTAGATCCTACGAGCAGTACTTC | CASSFGTRSYEQYF
TRBJ2-2 | TRBV2 | . | . | TGTGCCAGCAGTGTTGGCGGAGGTACCGGGGAGCTGTTTTTT | CASSVGGGTGELFF
TRBJ1-1 | TRBV6-5 | TRBD1 | . | TGTGCCAGCAGTCAGGGGGTAGGCACTGAAGCTTTCTTT | CASSQGVGTEAFF
TRBJ2-3 | TRBV7-2 | TRBD2 | . | TGTGCCAGCAGCGGACTAGCGGGATCGGCGGGAGATACGCAGTATTTT | CASSGLAGSAGDTQYF
TRBJ1-2 | TRBV5-6 | . | . | TGTGCCAGCAGCACCCGGGACACCCTTGGGTACACCTTC | CASSTRDTLGYTF
TRBJ1-1 | TRBV30 | TRBD1 | . | TGTGCCGGGGTACCGGGACAGAAGAACACTGAAGCTTTCTTT | CAGVPGQKNTEAFF
TRBJ1-2 | TRBV18 | TRBD1 | . | TGTGCCAGCTCACCAGGAGGGACAGGGCATGGCTACACCTTC | CASSPGGTGHGYTF
TRBJ1-6 | TRBV11-2 | . | . | TGTGCCAGCAGCTTAATTTTCACAAATTCACCCCTCCACTTT | CASSLIFTNSPLHF
TRBJ1-1 | TRBV30 | TRBD1 | . | TGTGCCTGGATCGACAGGGGGGTTATGAACACTGAAGCTTTCTTT | CAWIDRGVMNTEAFF
TRBJ1-2 | TRBV6-5 | . | . | TGTGCCAGCAGTTACATTGGGCAGGGCGGCTATGGCTACACCTTC | CASSYIGQGGYGYTF
TRBJ1-2 | TRBV2 | . | . | TGTGCCAGCAGTGAGGCAACAGTTGGCTACACCTTC | CASSEATVGYTF
TRBJ2-1 | TRBV7-8 | TRBD1 | . | TGTGCCAGCAGCCCCCGGGACAGGGGATCTGAGCAGTTCTTC | CASSPRDRGSEQFF
TRBJ1-2 | TRBV7-9 | . | once | TGTGCCAGCAGCCCCGGTGAGATCTATGGCTACACCTTC | CASSPGEIYGYTF
TRBJ1-2 | TRBV7-9 | TRBD1 | . | TGTGCCAGCAGCCCAGGGACAGCGAAAACCCCTGGCTACACCTTC | CASSPGTAKTPGYTF
TRBJ2-5 | TRBV6-2/TRBV6-3 | TRBD2 | . | TGTGCCAGCAGCCGTGCTTGGACTAGCGGGGGGTCGGGAGAGACCCAGTACTTC | CASSRAWTSGGSGETQYF
TRBJ2-2 | TRBV5-1 | TRBD2 | . | TGCGCCAGCAGCTTGGACGGGGGGAGGACCGGGGAGCTGTTTTTT | CASSLDGGRTGELFF
TRBJ1-5 | TRBV25-1 | TRBD1 | few | TGTGCCAGCAGTCCGGGACAGGGTTTTAATCAGCCCCAGCATTTT | CASSPGQGFNQPQHF
TRBJ2-5 | TRBV6-5 | . | . | TGTGCCAGCGCGTTGATGATCCAAGAGACCCAGTACTTC | CASALMIQETQYF
TRBJ2-5 | TRBV7-6 | . | . | TGTGCCAGCAGCTTAGATGTGTGGGGGCGGGCCAAAGAGACCCAGTACTTC | CASSLDVWGRAKETQYF
TRBJ1-6 | TRBV5-6 | TRBD1 | few | TGTGCCAGCAGCTCGGGACAGTCAGGAAGTTATAATTCACCCCTCCACTTT | CASSSGQSGSYNSPLHF
TRBJ1-2 | TRBV14 | . | . | TGTGCCAGCAGCCAAGATATAGGGGTCGGCTACACCTTC | CASSQDIGVGYTF
TRBJ2-3 | TRBV5-1 | . | . | TGCGCCAGCAGCCCCGAGGGGGGGCTGGGCACAGATACGCAGTATTTT | CASSPEGGLGTDTQYF
TRBJ2-2 | TRBV5-4 | TRBD2 | . | TGTGCCAGCAGCTTGGCCCCAGCGGGGGGTTTCGGGGAGCTGTTTTTT | CASSLAPAGGFGELFF
TRBJ2-1 | TRBV19 | . | . | TGTGCCAGTACGGGGACTCAGTACAATGAGCAGTTCTTC | CASTGTQYNEQFF
TRBJ1-2 | TRBV18 | TRBD1 | . | TGTGCCAGCTCGCCGACAGGGCCCCAAGCTAACTATGGCTACACCTTC | CASSPTGPQANYGYTF
TRBJ2-7 | TRBV2 | TRBD1 | . | TGTGCCAGCAGTGGGGGGACAGTCTACGAGCAGTACTTC | CASSGGTVYEQYF
TRBJ1-1 | TRBV6-5 | TRBD1 | . | TGTGCCAGCAGGCCGACAGGGTTCGACACTGAAGCTTTCTTT | CASRPTGFDTEAFF
TRBJ2-2 | TRBV4-2 | TRBD1 | . | TGTGCCAGCAGCCAATCACAGGGGGCAGATACGAACACCGGGGAGCTGTTTTTT | CASSQSQGADTNTGELFF
TRBJ1-1 | TRBV29-1 | . | . | TGCAGCGTTTTTCGGACAGTGAACACTGAAGCTTTCTTT | CSVFRTVNTEAFF
TRBJ1-5 | TRBV29-1 | TRBD1 | . | TGCAGCGCCGAGGGGACAGGGTCTAATCAGCCCCAGCATTTT | CSAEGTGSNQPQHF
TRBJ2-1 | TRBV7-8 | . | . | TGTGCCAGCAGCTATGTCGTAGCGTCCAATGAGCAGTTCTTC | CASSYVVASNEQFF
TRBJ2-7 | TRBV10-2 | TRBD2 | . | TGCGCCAGCAGTCAGGGACAGGGCTCGGGACTAGCGGGGCCCTACGAGCAGTACTTC | CASSQGQGSGLAGPYEQYF
TRBJ1-2 | TRBV7-9 | . | . | TGTGCCAGCAGCTTCCCTCAGAACTATGGCTACACCTTC | CASSFPQNYGYTF
TRBJ1-1 | TRBV14 | . | . | TGTGCCAGCAGCCCCTCGATGGTCCCAGGCTTAGAAGCTTTCTTT | CASSPSMVPGLEAFF
TRBJ1-5 | TRBV3-1/TRBV3-2 | . | . | TGTGCCAGCAGCCAAGGTACAGGGCGGAACAATCAGCCCCAGCATTTT | CASSQGTGRNNQPQHF
TRBJ1-2 | TRBV6-5 | TRBD1 | . | TGTGCCAGCAGTCCGACAGGGGCTAGCTATGGCTACACCTTC | CASSPTGASYGYTF
TRBJ1-6 | TRBV27 | . | . | TGTGCCAGCAGTTTATTCAGGGTAGAGAATTCACCCCTCCACTTT | CASSLFRVENSPLHF
TRBJ2-7 | TRBV12-5 | TRBD1 | . | TGTGCTAGTGGTTTGGCCGGACAGGCTCAGAGCTCCTACGAGCAGTACTTC | CASGLAGQAQSSYEQYF
TRBJ1-2 | TRBV30 | . | . | TGTGCCTGGAACCCGGGTTTATATGGCTACACCTTC | CAWNPGLYGYTF
TRBJ2-7 | TRBV7-3 | . | . | TGTGCCAGCAGCTTAGGCAGGGCACCTCGAGACGAGCAGTACTTC | CASSLGRAPRDEQYF
TRBJ2-1 | TRBV7-9 | TRBD1 | . | TGTGCCAGCAGCCACGACAGGGATGAGCAGTTCTTC | CASSHDRDEQFF
TRBJ1-2 | TRBV6-6 | . | . | TGTGCCAGCAGTTCGGGGAGCTACACCTTC | CASSSGSYTF
TRBJ1-1 | TRBV2 | . | . | TGTGCCAGCAGGGTTTGGGGGCAAGACACTGAAGCTTTCTTT | CASRVWGQDTEAFF